This note documents a single T cell receptor (beta chain) sequence. Study processing details: Estimation of nucleated cell counts was performed using reference gene primer amplification. Sequenced by immunoSEQ multiplex PCR; TCRdb stores in-frame clones only, minus some. V, J and clone size are taken as reported in that table, and D and trimming were inferred from the DNA itself. This table has some 150,000 clones, roughly 80% appearing once. The CDR3 runs to 14 residues. Trimming pared 1 base from V and 5 bases from J, leaving 13 bases between. From germline, CDR1 is SGHDT and CDR2 YYEEEE. This entry comes from a study of blood T cell repertoires in COVID-19.

This chain connects TRBV5-6 to TRBJ2-7, with D maybe TRBD1 (6 bases). The sequenced sample was peripheral blood. The origin of this receptor is a woman between 45 and 65 years old with active or convalescent COVID-19. Here the CDR3 DNA reads TGTGCCAGCAGCTTGCTCGTACAGGGCCACGAGCAGTACTTC. It specifies CASSLLVQGHEQYF.